The following is a T cell receptor (beta chain) sequence with its context. Its antigen remains unidentified. The PCR had 60 Vbeta and 13 Jbeta primers. The data were produced by immunoSEQ multiplex PCR, yet TCRdb's version contains in-frame clones alone and is incomplete. The sample yields around 90,000 clones, 82% seen once. CDR1 SGHNT and CDR2 YYREEE come from the germline V gene (reference sequence). Trimming took 4 bases from V and 5 from J, leaving 21 bases between them. This CDR3 contains 17 residues. The data stem from a study of cytomegalovirus exposure and HLA in healthy donors. Study-wide findings and caveats: When a later analysis compared HLA-associated TCR beta chains with equally common others, the HLA-associated chains turned out to be more clonally expanded and to have lower generation probabilities. In vitro data verified three CMV-associated chains as specific for CMV antigens.

The chain uses TRBV5-4 and TRBJ1-4; possibly TRBD1 for D (6 bases). Sequenced material: PBMCs. This clonotype originated in a man aged 45-65 years in good health and CMV-seronegative. In DNA, the CDR3 is TGTGCCAGCAGCCCAAAGCGGGGGCAAGGGGGAAATGAAAAACTGTTTTTT. This codes for CASSPKRGQGGNEKLFF. The whole variable domain, remainder taken from reference TRBV5-4 and TRBJ1-4, is ETGVTQSPTHLIKTRGQQVTLRCSSQSGHNTVSWYQQALGQGPQFIFQYYREEENGRGNFPPRFSGLQFPNYSSELNVNALELDDSALYLCASSPKRGQGGNEKLFFGSGTQLSVL.